The sequence of this T cell receptor beta chain was determined in a study of cytomegalovirus exposure and HLA in healthy donors. General study points: An analysis was carried out later, and it reportedly showed fewer N-insertions in an Asian-associated ancestry cluster than the approximately 610-donor mean. An analysis done earlier found most TCR beta V segments productive about 87% or about 30% of the time.

Worth noting for this clone: Antigen unknown.

Trimming left V 7 bases short and J 6 bases short, with 19 bases between. Per the germline V gene, CDR1 is MNHNY and CDR2 is SVGAGI (reference sequence). The CDR3 totals 14 residues. PCR involved 60 Vbeta and 13 Jbeta primers. The table came from immunoSEQ multiplex PCR; TCRdb's copy has only in-frame clones and leaves some out. The sample includes 100,000 to 150,000 clones, approximately 80% of them seen just once. The specimen sequenced was PBMCs. The TCR sequence derives from a man aged 18 to 35 in good health and CMV-seronegative. The chain has TRBV6-6 and TRBJ2-7, with D tentatively TRBD2 (5 bases). This CDR3 reads CASNRASPEVEQYF. Here the CDR3 DNA reads TGTGCCAGCAATCGGGCCTCCCCGGAGGTCGAGCAGTACTTC.